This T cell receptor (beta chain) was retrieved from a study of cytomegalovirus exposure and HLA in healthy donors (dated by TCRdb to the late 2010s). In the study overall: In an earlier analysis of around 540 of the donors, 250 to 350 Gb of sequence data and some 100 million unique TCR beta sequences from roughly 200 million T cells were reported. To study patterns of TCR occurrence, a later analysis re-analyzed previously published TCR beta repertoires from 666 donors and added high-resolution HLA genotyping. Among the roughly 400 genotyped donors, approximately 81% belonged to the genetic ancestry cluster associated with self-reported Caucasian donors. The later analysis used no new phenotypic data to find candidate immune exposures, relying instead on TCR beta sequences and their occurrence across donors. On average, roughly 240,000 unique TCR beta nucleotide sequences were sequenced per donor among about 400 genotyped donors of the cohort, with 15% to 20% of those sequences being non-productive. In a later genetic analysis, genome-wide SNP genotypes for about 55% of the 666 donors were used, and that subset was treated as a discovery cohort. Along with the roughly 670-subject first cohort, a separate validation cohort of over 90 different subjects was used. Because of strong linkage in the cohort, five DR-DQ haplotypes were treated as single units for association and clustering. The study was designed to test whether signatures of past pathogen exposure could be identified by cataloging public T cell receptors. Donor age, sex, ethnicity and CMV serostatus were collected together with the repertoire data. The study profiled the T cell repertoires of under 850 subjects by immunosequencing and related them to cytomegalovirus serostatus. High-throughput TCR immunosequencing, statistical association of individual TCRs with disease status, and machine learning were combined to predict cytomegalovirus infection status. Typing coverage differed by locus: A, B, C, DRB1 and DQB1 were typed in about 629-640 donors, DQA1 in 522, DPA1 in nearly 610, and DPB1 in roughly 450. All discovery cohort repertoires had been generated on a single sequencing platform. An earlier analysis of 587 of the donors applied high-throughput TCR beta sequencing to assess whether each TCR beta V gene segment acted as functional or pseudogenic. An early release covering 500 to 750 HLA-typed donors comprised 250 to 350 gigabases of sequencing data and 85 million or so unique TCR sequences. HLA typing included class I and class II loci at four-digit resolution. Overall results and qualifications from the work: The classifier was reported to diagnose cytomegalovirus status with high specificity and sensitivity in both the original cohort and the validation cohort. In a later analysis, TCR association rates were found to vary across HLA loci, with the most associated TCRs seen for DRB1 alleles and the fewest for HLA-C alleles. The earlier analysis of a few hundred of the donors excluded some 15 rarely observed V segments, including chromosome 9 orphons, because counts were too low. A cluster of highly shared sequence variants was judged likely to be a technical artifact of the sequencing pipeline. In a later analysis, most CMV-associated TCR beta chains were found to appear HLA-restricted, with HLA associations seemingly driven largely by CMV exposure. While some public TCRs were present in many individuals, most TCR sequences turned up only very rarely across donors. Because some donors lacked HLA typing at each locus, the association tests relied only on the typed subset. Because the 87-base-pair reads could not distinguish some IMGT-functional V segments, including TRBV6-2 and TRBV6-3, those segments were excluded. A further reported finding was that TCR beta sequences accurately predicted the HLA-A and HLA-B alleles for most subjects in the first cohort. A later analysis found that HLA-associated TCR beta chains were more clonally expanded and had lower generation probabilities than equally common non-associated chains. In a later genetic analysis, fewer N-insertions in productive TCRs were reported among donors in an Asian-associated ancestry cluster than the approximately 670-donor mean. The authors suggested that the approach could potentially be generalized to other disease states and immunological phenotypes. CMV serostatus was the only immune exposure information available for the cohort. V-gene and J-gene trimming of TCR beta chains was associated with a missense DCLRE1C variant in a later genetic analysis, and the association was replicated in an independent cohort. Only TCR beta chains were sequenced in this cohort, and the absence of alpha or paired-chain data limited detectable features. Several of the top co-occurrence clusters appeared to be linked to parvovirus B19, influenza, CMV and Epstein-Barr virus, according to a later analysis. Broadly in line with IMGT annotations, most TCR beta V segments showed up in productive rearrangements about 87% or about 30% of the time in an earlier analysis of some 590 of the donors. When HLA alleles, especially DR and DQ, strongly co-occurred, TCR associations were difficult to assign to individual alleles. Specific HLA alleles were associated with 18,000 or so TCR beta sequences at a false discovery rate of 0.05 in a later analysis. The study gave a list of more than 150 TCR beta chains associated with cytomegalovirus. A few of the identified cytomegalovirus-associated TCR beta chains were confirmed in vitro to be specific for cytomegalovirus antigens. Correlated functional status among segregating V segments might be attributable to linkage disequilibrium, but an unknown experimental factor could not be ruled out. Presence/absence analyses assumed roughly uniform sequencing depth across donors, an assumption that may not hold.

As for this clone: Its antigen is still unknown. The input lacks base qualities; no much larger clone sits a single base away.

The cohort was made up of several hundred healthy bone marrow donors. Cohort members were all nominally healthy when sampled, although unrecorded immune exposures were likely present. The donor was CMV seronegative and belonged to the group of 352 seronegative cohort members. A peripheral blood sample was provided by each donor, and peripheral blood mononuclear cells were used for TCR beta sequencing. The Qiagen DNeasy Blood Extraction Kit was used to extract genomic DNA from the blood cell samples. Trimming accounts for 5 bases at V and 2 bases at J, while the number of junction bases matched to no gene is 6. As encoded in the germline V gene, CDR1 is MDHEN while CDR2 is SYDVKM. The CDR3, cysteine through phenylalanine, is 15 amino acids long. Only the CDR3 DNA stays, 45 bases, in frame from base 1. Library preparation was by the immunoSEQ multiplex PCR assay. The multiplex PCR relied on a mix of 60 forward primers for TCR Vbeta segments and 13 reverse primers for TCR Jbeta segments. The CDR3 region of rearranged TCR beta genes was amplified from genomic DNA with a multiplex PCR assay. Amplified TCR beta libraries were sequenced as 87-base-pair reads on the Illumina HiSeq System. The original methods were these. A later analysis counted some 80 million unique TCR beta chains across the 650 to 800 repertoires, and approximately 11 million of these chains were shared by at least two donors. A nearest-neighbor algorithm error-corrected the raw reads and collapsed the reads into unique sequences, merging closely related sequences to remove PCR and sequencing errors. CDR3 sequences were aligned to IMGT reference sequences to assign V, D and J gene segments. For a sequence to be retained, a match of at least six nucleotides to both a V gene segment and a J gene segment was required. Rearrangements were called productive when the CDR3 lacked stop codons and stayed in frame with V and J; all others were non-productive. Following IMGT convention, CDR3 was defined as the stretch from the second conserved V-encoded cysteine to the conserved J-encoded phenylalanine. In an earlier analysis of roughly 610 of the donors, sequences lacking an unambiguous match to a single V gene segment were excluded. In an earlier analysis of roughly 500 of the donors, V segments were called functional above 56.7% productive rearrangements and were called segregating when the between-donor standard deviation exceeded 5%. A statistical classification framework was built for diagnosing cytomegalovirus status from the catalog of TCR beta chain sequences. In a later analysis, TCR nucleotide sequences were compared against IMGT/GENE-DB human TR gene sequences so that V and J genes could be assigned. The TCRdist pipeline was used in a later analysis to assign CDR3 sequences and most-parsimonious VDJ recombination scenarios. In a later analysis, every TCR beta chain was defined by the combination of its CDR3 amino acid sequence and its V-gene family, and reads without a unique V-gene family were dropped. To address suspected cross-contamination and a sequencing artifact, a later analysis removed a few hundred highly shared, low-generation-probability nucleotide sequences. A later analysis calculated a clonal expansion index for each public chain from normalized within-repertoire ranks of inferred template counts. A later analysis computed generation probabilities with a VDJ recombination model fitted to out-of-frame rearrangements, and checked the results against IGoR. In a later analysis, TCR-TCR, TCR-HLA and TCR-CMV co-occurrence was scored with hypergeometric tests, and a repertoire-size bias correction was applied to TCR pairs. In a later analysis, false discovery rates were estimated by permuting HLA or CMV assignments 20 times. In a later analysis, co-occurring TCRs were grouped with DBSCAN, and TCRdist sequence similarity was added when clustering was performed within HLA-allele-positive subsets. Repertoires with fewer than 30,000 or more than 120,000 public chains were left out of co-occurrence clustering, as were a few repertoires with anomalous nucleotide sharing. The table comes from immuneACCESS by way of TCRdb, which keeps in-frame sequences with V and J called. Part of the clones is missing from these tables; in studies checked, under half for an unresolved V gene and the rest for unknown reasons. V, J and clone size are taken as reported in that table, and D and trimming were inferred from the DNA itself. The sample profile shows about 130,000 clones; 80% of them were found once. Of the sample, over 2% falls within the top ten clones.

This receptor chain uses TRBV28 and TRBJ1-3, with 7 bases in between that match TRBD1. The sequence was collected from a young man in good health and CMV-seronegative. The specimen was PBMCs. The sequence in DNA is TGTGCCAGCAGTCCCCCGACAGGGACTGGAAACACCATATATTTT. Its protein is CASSPPTGTGNTIYF.